The source of this T cell receptor (beta chain) is a study of blood T cell repertoires in COVID-19. Across the whole study: The origin of the acute and convalescent COVID-19 samples was the United States, Italy and Spain. From T cells, B-cell-depleted T cells, or PBMCs came the material, which was cDNA or gDNA.

As handled by the study authors: The assay estimated nucleated cells by amplifying reference gene primers. Data came from immunoSEQ multiplex PCR; TCRdb stores just in-frame clones and leaves some out. V, J and clone size are taken as reported in that table, and D and trimming were inferred from the DNA itself. The sample has about 46,000 clones, 70% to 90% seen once; the top ten hold under 40%. Enrolment of Seattle patients took place during active infection, and they were followed longitudinally. CDR1 and CDR2 (germline): MDHEN, SYDVKM. The CDR3 sequence is 13 residues long. V shed 5 bases and J shed 6 bases, with 12 bases lying between them.

The receptor comes from a woman of 80 years or more with COVID-19, enrolled during active disease. This chain uses TRBV28 with TRBJ2-3, with TRBD2 as a possible D gene (5 bases). The sequencing sample was made of peripheral blood. The CDR3 DNA reads as TGTGCCAGCAGTACCAGCGGTAGGGATACGCAGTATTTT. The encoded protein is CASSTSGRDTQYF.